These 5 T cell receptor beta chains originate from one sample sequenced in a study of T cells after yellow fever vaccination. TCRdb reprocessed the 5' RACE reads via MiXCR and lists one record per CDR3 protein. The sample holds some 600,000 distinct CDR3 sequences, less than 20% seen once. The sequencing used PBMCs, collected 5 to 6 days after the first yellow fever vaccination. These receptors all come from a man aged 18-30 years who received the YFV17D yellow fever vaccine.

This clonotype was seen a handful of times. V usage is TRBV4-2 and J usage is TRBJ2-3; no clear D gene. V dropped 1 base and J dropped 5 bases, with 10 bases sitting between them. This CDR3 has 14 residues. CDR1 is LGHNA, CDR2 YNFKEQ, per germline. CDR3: CASSQAGALDTQYF. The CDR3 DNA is TGTGCCAGCAGCCAAGCCGGAGCTTTAGATACGCAGTATTTT.

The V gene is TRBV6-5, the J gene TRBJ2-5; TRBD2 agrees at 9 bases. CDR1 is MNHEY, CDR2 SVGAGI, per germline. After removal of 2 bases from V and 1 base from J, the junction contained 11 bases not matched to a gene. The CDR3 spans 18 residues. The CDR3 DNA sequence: TGTGCCAGCAGTTACCGCCTCATCGGCGGGGGGGCCCAAGAGACCCAGTACTTC. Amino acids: CASSYRLIGGGAQETQYF.

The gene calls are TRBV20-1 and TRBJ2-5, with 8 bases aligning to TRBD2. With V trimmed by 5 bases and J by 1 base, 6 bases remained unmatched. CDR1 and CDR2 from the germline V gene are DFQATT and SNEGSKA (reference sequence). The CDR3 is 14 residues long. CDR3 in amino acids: CSALGGGGQETQYF. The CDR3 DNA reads TGCAGTGCTCTCGGGGGGGGGGGCCAAGAGACCCAGTACTTC.

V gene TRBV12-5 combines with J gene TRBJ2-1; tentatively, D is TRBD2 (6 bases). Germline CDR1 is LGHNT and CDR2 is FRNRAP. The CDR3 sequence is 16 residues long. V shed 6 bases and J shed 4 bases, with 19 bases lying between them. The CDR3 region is CASGEYRDWIYNEQFF. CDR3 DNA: TGTGCTAGTGGGGAATACCGGGACTGGATTTACAATGAGCAGTTCTTC.

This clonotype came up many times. CDR3 sequence: CASRSGGTEAFF. In nucleotides, the CDR3 is TGCGCCAGCAGATCAGGCGGGACTGAAGCTTTCTTT. V gene TRBV4-1 combines with J gene TRBJ1-1; no definite D call. This CDR3 contains 12 residues. The germline gives CDR1 MGHRA, CDR2 YSYEKL. Trimming cost V 6 bases and J 5 bases, with 10 bases left between them.